This TCR beta chain is from a study of T-cell memory formation after mild COVID-19 (dated by TCRdb to the early 2020s). With respect to the entire study: Most TCR sequence clusters were specific to one of the two donors. T-cell clones expanding and contracting after mild COVID-19 in a couple of donors were tracked by longitudinal TCRalpha and TCRbeta repertoire sequencing. Two young, previously healthy adult volunteers, one female and one male, were included in the cohort. The paper's findings and limits, for the study overall: Contracting CD4+ clones were found mainly in CM and EM memory subsets, while CD8+ clones were enriched in EMRA. SARS-CoV-2 specificity of the second-wave clones peaking on day 37 was not confirmed. From day 15 to 85, contracting clones showed balanced CD4/CD8 phenotypes, whereas a second wave of clones that expanded from day 15 to 37 leaned towards CD4+. The study included only a couple of mild cases, and larger cohorts that include severe cases with pre-infection samples were judged to be necessary. Some responding clones were found in pre-infection memory, which suggests that pre-existing cross-reactive memory T cells took part in the SARS-CoV-2 response.

The germline V gene gives CDR1 as SGDLS and CDR2 as YYNGEE. The CDR3 measures 14 amino acids from cysteine to phenylalanine. CDR3 DNA is the only sequence kept; it has 42 bases, read in frame from the first base. V gives up 3 bases and J gives up 5 bases, and the segment between their germline ends measures 12 bases. Ficoll-Paque density gradient centrifugation was the method used to isolate PBMCs. The instrument was an Illumina NovaSeq 6000. TCRalpha and TCRbeta cDNA libraries were constructed by 5'RACE with constant-segment primers, with sample barcodes and unique molecular identifiers being introduced. RNA was extracted from every sample with Trizol reagent. Library amplification was performed in two PCR steps, and a second sample barcode and Illumina TruSeq adapters were introduced in the second step. Libraries were sequenced on an Illumina NovaSeq with 2 x 150 bp paired-end reads. The study's processing was this. Reads were demultiplexed and collapsed into UMI-guided consensus sequences with migec v1.2.7. With mixcr v2.1.11, UMI consensuses were aligned to TRA and TRB V and J templates and assembled into clonotypes. Clonotypes were classified as expanded or contracted when called significant by both edgeR and NoisET, with noise models trained on biological replicates. edgeR calls used a false discovery rate-adjusted p below 0.01 and a log2 fold-change threshold of 1. As an exploratory analysis of dynamics, max-normalized trajectories of the 1000 most abundant clonotypes were examined with PCA combined with hierarchical clustering. The CD4 or CD8 phenotype of responding clones was assigned using the separately sequenced CD4+ and CD8+ repertoires. TCRdb reworked the public reads: Q25 trimming with fastp, MiXCR clone assembly, productive beta chains retained. Rows with a matching CDR3 protein are joined into one entry that keeps the most common DNA and genes. The V and J calls were determined by TCRdb, not by the authors. For this sample the table gives a few hundred thousand distinct CDR3 sequences, of which 15% to 20% were detected only once. The leading ten clones occupy roughly a fifth of the sample.

On this clonotype: The antigen it binds to is not known. No base qualities exist here, and no much larger clone lies one base off it.

The receptor was isolated from a man in his late teens or twenties who had mild COVID-19 (a few samples of this study predate the infection). The sample titles of this study are shuffled in the database, so cell type and time point are left out; the donor was told from shared clones. The chain is encoded by TRBV9 joined to TRBJ1-5, with TRBD1 tentatively as D gene (5 bases match). The specimen sequenced was PBMCs or a T cell subset sorted from them (not recorded which). The CDR3 is CASSAGSGYQPQHF. The nucleotides are TGTGCCAGCAGCGCAGGGTCAGGTTATCAGCCCCAGCATTTT.